A single sample gave rise to the 25 T cell receptor beta chains below, sequenced in a study of blood T cells in healthy people across ages. A J-beta primer mix and a sample-barcoded 5' primer were used in a second PCR of about 7 to 11 cycles. TCRdb used MiXCR to reprocess the 5' RACE reads, holding one entry per CDR3 protein. The table lists about 1.4 million distinct CDR3 sequences, around 59% of them singletons, with approximately 7% in the top ten. Specimen: blood. The receptors come from a man younger than 30 in good health.

This clonotype has at least ten counts. The rearrangement links TRBV4-1 to TRBJ2-5; no definite D call. The CDR3 sequence is 13 residues long. V was shortened by 6 bases and J by 5 bases, with 13 bases between the two germline ends. The germline gives CDR1 MGHRA, CDR2 YSYEKL. Written as DNA, the CDR3 is TGCGCCAGCAGTGCTGGACCCCGGGAGACCCAGTACTTC. It yields the protein CASSAGPRETQYF.

Notes on this clonotype: The junction shows a germline mismatch at one end, possibly a read error. The chain is built from TRBV27 and TRBJ2-3; a weak D match, TRBD2 (7 bases). Germline V gene sequence: CDR1 MNHEY, CDR2 SMNVEV (reference sequence). The CDR3 runs 14 residues. Written as DNA, the CDR3 is TGTGCCGGCAGATTGGTCGGGGGGCGTAATACGCAGTATTTT. Protein product: CAGRLVGGRNTQYF.

This clonotype was counted between two and nine times. V gene TRBV29-1 combines with J gene TRBJ2-7; D is tentatively TRBD1 or TRBD2 (5 bases each). Looked up from germline, CDR1 is SQVTM and CDR2 is ANQGSEA. The germline V and J ends were trimmed by 4 bases and 2 bases, with 9 bases remaining between them. The CDR3 is 12 residues long. The CDR3 loop is CSVGRGAYEQYF. CDR3 sequence (DNA): TGCAGCGTTGGAAGGGGAGCCTACGAGCAGTACTTC.

CDR3: CASSQEDWSADTQYF. The CDR3 nucleotides read TGCGCCAGCAGCCAAGAAGATTGGAGCGCAGATACGCAGTATTTT. The genes are TRBV4-1 and TRBJ2-3; no clear D. The CDR3 is 15 residues long. Germline V gives CDR1 MGHRA, CDR2 YSYEKL. Trimming took 0 bases from V and 4 from J, leaving 11 bases between them.

The chain couples TRBV28 to TRBJ2-4; D possibly corresponds to TRBD1 (5 bases). Matching the DNA end better, TRBJ2-7 makes the J call doubtful. CDR1 is MDHEN, CDR2 SYDVKM, per germline. CDR3 size: 11 residues. The CDR3 DNA is TGTGCCAGCAGACGTCAGGGCGAGCAGTACTTC. Its protein is CASRRQGEQYF.

This clonotype has only one observation. This sequence joins TRBV4-1 and TRBJ2-5, with 11 bases matching TRBD1. Losses at the gene ends were 2 bases for V and 7 bases for J; bases not matched to a gene: 15. Germline assignment: CDR1 MGHRA and CDR2 YSYEKL. The CDR3 length is 18 residues. CDR3 protein: CASSQTKRMGDRGATQYF. The CDR3 DNA reads as TGCGCCAGCAGCCAAACAAAGAGAATGGGGGACAGGGGGGCGACCCAGTACTTC.

The gene calls are TRBV29-1 and TRBJ2-5, with D possibly being TRBD2 (6 bases). Trimming shortened V by 5 bases and J by 3 bases, and 10 bases separated the two germline ends. Per germline, CDR1 SQVTM and CDR2 ANQGSEA. The CDR3 spans 12 residues. The CDR3 loop is CSVRGIEETQYF. CDR3 DNA: TGCAGCGTTCGGGGGATAGAAGAGACCCAGTACTTC.

This sequence joins TRBV25-1 and TRBJ1-1; D unresolved. This CDR3 is built from 13 residues. Trimming took off 6 bases at V and 1 base at J, with 9 bases between the two ends. The germline V gene has CDR1 MGHDK and CDR2 SYGVNS. As DNA, the CDR3 is TGTGCCAGCAGACCTTTGGAGAACACTGAAGCTTTCTTT. Amino acids: CASRPLENTEAFF.

This clonotype was found once. The gene calls are TRBV12-3 or TRBV12-4 and TRBJ1-2; D might be TRBD1 (5 bases). This CDR3 has 17 amino acids. V was clipped by 7 bases and J by 0 bases, with 21 bases between them. The CDR3 sequence: CASKLRGVEAANYGYTF. The CDR3 bases are TGTGCCAGCAAATTGAGGGGAGTAGAAGCAGCTAACTATGGCTACACCTTC.

This clonotype was seen a handful of times. V usage is TRBV24-1 and J usage is TRBJ2-5; no reliable D call. V gave up 2 bases and J gave up 0 bases, with 12 bases separating them. The CDR3 has 16 residues. The germline V gene has CDR1 KGHDR and CDR2 SFDVKD. CDR3 DNA: TGTGCCACCAGTGATTCCCGGACGGCTAACCAAGAGACCCAGTACTTC. Its translation: CATSDSRTANQETQYF.

The CDR3 bases are TGTGCCAGCAGCTTAGCAGGGACTAGCGGGGGCACAGATACGCAGTATTTT. This translates into CASSLAGTSGGTDTQYF. The chain employs TRBV7-2 and TRBJ2-3; TRBD2 agrees at 13 bases. Trimming at V came to 0 bases and at J to 1 base, leaving 1 base not matched to a gene. The CDR3 totals 17 residues. CDR1 and CDR2 from the germline V gene are SGHTA and FQGNSA.

This clonotype was counted once. This chain links TRBV6-2 or TRBV6-3 with TRBJ1-5, with 9 bases identical to TRBD1. Trimming took 5 bases from V and 7 from J; bases not matched to a gene: 6. Germline lookup yields CDR1 MNHEY and CDR2 SVGEGT. This CDR3 contains 14 residues. The CDR3: CASSHRGRGQPQHF. As DNA, the CDR3 is TGTGCCAGCAGTCACAGGGGGCGAGGGCAGCCCCAGCATTTT.

This rearrangement joins TRBV28 to TRBJ2-5; TRBD1 matches 9 bases. Near its end, the DNA agrees better with TRBJ2-7, so the J call may be wrong. The CDR3 is 12 amino acids. The germline V gene encodes CDR1 MDHEN and CDR2 SYDVKM. For the CDR3, the DNA is TGTGCCAGCGGACAGGGGCGAAGCGAGCAGTACTTC. Translated: CASGQGRSEQYF.

The CDR3 reads CSVPSGTSTRNIQYF. Here the CDR3 DNA reads TGCAGCGTTCCCTCCGGGACAAGCACCAGGAACATTCAGTACTTC. V is TRBV29-1 and J is TRBJ2-4, with a possible D match to TRBD1 (6 bases). This CDR3 contains 15 residues. V lost 5 bases, J lost 7 bases, and 21 bases lay in between. Germline loops: CDR1 SQVTM, CDR2 ANQGSEA. Filled out from reference TRBV29-1 and TRBJ2-4, the complete variable domain reads SAVISQKPSRDICQRGTSLTIQCQVDSQVTMMFWYRQQPGQSLTLIATANQGSEATYESGFVIDKFPISRPNLTFSTLTVSNMSPEDSSIYLCSVPSGTSTRNIQYFGAGTRLSVL.

The chain is built from TRBV7-8 and TRBJ1-2; D remains ambiguous. The CDR3 extends over 15 amino acids. Trimming took off 3 bases at V and 3 bases at J, with 14 bases between the two ends. Germline V lookup: CDR1 SGHVS, CDR2 FQNEAQ. CDR3 DNA sequence: TGTGCCAGCAGCTTTAGCTACGGGTCGGACTATGGCTACACCTTC. It codes for CASSFSYGSDYGYTF.

CDR3: CASSYSRLGSYNSPLHF. In DNA form, the CDR3 reads TGTGCCAGCAGTTACTCCCGTTTGGGCTCCTATAATTCACCCCTCCACTTT. V gene TRBV6-2 or TRBV6-3 combines with J gene TRBJ1-6; D is ambiguous. V was clipped by 0 bases and J by 0 bases, with 9 bases between them. This CDR3 is 17 amino acids long. Germline assignment: CDR1 MNHEY and CDR2 SVGEGT.

The gene calls are TRBV6-1 and TRBJ2-7; TRBD1 matches 7 bases. Per the germline V gene, CDR1 is MNHNS and CDR2 is SASEGT. CDR3 size: 14 residues. J gave up 2 bases and V 5 bases, and 6 bases lay outside the gene matches. The CDR3 DNA is TGTGCCAGCAGTTCGACAGGGCGCGCCTACGAGCAGTACTTC. This gives the protein CASSSTGRAYEQYF.

The chain carries TRBV3-1 and TRBJ2-1; 10 nucleotides line up with TRBD2. CDR1 is LGHDT and CDR2 is YNNKEL in the germline V gene (reference sequence). The CDR3 contains 19 residues. V trimming: 1 base; J trimming: 2 bases; junction bases outside the gene matches: 11. This CDR3 reads CASSQAPLGTSDAYNEQFF. The DNA of the CDR3 is TGTGCCAGCAGCCAAGCCCCACTTGGGACTAGCGACGCCTACAATGAGCAGTTCTTC.

This sequence joins TRBV4-3 and TRBJ2-7; D not resolved. This CDR3 contains 15 residues. The germline V gene has CDR1 LGHNA and CDR2 YSLEER. Trimming shortened V by 0 bases and J by 6 bases, and 15 bases separated the two germline ends. CDR3 amino acids: CASSQDLFIGPEQYF. CDR3 sequence (DNA): TGCGCCAGCAGCCAAGATCTTTTTATCGGTCCCGAGCAGTACTTC.

This clonotype appeared once. V usage is TRBV4-1 and J usage is TRBJ2-7; no firm D call. The V end lost 1 base, the J end lost 5 bases, and 15 bases lay between the germline ends. The length of the CDR3 is 15 residues. CDR1 and CDR2 (germline): MGHRA, YSYEKL. CDR3 sequence: CASSQVKGSSNEQYF. CDR3 sequence (DNA): TGCGCCAGCAGCCAAGTAAAAGGGTCGTCCAACGAGCAGTACTTC.

The chain links TRBV20-1 to TRBJ1-1; D ambiguous. V was shortened by 6 bases and J by 0 bases, with 11 bases between the two germline ends. Germline CDR1 and CDR2: DFQATT and SNEGSKA (reference sequence). There are 13 residues in the CDR3. The CDR3 loop reads CSAISGMNTEAFF. For the CDR3, the DNA is TGCAGTGCCATAAGCGGCATGAACACTGAAGCTTTCTTT.

The genes are TRBV18 and TRBJ2-4; 7 nucleotides align to TRBD1. The assigned J gene may be wrong: the sequence end matches TRBJ2-7 better. The CDR3 totals 15 residues. Germline CDR1 is KGHSH and CDR2 is LQKENI. CDR3 nucleotides: TGTGCCAGCTCACCTTCTGGGACAGTCGCCTACGAGCAGTACTTC. This codes for CASSPSGTVAYEQYF.

The chain couples TRBV7-9 to TRBJ2-5, with TRBD2 matching over 8 bases. The J call is doubtful: the DNA matches TRBJ2-7 better. Germline loops: CDR1 SEHNR, CDR2 FQNEAQ (reference sequence). The CDR3 has 14 amino acids. CDR3 nucleotide sequence: TGTGCCAGCAGCTTATCCAGCGGGAGCAACGAGCAGTACTTC. Translation gives CASSLSSGSNEQYF.

The V gene is TRBV12-3 or TRBV12-4, the J gene TRBJ2-1; no definite D call. V was trimmed by 4 bases and J by 7 bases, leaving 11 bases between them. The CDR3 is 13 amino acids. The CDR3 DNA follows: TGTGCCAGCAGTTCCCTGCCTGGGAATGAGCAGTTCTTC. This translates into CASSSLPGNEQFF.

This chain links TRBV24-1 with TRBJ2-3; D is undetermined. Trimming cost V 10 bases and J 2 bases, with 6 bases left between them. The germline V gene encodes CDR1 KGHDR and CDR2 SFDVKD. The CDR3 has 11 residues. This chain's CDR3 is CATQHTDTQYF. CDR3 in DNA: TGTGCCACTCAGCACACAGATACGCAGTATTTT.